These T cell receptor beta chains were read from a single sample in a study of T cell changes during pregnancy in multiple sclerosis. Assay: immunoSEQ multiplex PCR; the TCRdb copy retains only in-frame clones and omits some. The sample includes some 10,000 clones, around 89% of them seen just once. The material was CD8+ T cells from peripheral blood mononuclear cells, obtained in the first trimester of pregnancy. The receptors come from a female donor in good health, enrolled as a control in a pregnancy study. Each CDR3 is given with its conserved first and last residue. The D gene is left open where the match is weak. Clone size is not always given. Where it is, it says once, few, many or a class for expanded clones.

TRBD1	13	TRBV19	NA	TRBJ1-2	TGTGCCACCACGGACAGGGCAAACTATGGCTACACCTTC	CATTDRANYGYTF
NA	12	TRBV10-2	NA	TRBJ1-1	TGCGCCAGCAGGGGACTGGATCCTGAAGCTTTCTTT	CASRGLDPEAFF
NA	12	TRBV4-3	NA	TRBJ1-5	TGCGCCAGCAGCCACCCATATCAGCCCCAGCATTTT	CASSHPYQPQHF
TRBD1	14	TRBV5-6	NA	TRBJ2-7	TGTGCCAGCAGCTTCGGGACAGACTCCTACGAGCAGTACTTC	CASSFGTDSYEQYF
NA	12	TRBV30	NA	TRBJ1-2	TGTGCCTGGAGTCACAGTGGGGCTGGCTACACCTTC	CAWSHSGAGYTF
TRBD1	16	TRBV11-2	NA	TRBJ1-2	TGTGCCAGCAGCTTAGATGGGAACAGGGGCCTTTATGGCTACACCTTC	CASSLDGNRGLYGYTF
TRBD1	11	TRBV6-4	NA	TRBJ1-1	TGTGCCAGCAACCGAGACAGGGACGCTTTCTTT	CASNRDRDAFF
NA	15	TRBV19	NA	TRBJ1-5	TGTGCCAGTAGCTCTAATGAGGAGGGGTCCCTGTCCCAGCATTTT	CASSSNEEGSLSQHF
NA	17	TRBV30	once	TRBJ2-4	TGTGCCTGGACCCAGGGGTATTCAAGAGGACCCAAAAACATTCAGTACTTC	CAWTQGYSRGPKNIQYF
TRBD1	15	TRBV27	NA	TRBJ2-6	TGTGCCACCCGACAGGGGGCGACTGGGGCCAACGTCCTGACTTTC	CATRQGATGANVLTF
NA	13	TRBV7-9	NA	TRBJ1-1	TGTGCCAGCAGCTTAGGGGGCACTACTGAAGCTTTCTTT	CASSLGGTTEAFF
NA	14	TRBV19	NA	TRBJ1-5	TGTGCCAGTAGTATCAGGAATAGCAATCAGCCCCAGCATTTT	CASSIRNSNQPQHF
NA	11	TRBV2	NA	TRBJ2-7	TGTGCCACCCGCGGGGGCCACGAGCAGTACTTC	CATRGGHEQYF
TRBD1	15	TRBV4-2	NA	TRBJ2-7	TGTGCCAGCAGCCAAGAAACAGGGGGCAACGGCCTCGAGTACTTC	CASSQETGGNGLEYF